The 24 T cell receptor beta chains below all came from one sample that was sequenced in a study of shared clonotypes between healthy human individuals. The repertoire was sequenced with immunoSEQ multiplex PCR; TCRdb's copy has only in-frame clones and lacks some. The sample has roughly 720,000 clones; 90% are singletons. Source material: memory CD8+ T cells from PBMCs. Described subset: CD45RO+ cells pooled with CCR7-negative TemRA cells. The receptor source for this set is a man younger than 30 in good health. Some clones in this sample may be carry-over from other donors' samples.

The table lists this clone with a count of one. This chain connects TRBV4-3 to TRBJ2-7; D is perhaps TRBD2 (6 bases). The CDR3 is 17 amino acids. Per germline, CDR1 LGHNA and CDR2 YSLEER. The ends were cut back, 4 bases at V and 2 bases at J, with 21 bases in the middle. CDR3 nucleotides: TGCGCCAGCAGCCCAACGCGGGGCGGGACGGAGCCCTACGAGCAGTACTTC. The encoded protein is CASSPTRGGTEPYEQYF.

This chain connects TRBV9 to TRBJ2-7; TRBD2 agrees at 8 bases. The CDR3 length is 16 residues. Per the germline V gene, CDR1 is SGDLS and CDR2 is YYNGEE. The ends lost 4 bases at V and 3 bases at J; junction bases unmatched: 12. This CDR3 reads CASSQTGAGGLYEQYF. Here the CDR3 DNA reads TGTGCCAGCAGCCAGACTGGGGCGGGAGGCCTCTACGAGCAGTACTTC. Together with reference TRBV9 and TRBJ2-7, the CDR3 gives the full variable domain: DSGVTQTPKHLITATGQRVTLRCSPRSGDLSVYWYQQSLDQGLQFLIQYYNGEERAKGNILERFSAQQFPDLHSELNLSSLELGDSALYFCASSQTGAGGLYEQYFGPGTRLTVT.

The chain links TRBV29-1 to TRBJ2-1, with 9 bases that match TRBD2. Trimming at V came to 0 bases and at J to 10 bases, leaving 19 bases not matched to a gene. CDR3 size: 18 residues. Germline V lookup: CDR1 SQVTM, CDR2 ANQGSEA. The CDR3: CSVEDLGLAITPELEQFF. As DNA, the CDR3 is TGCAGCGTTGAAGATCTCGGACTAGCGATTACCCCGGAGTTGGAGCAGTTCTTC.

This clone was recorded only once. Its ends do not fully match the called genes, so a read error is possible. The DNA for the CDR3 is TGTGCCAGGAGTTTTCCCCCTGGGGGGCGAAACAATCAGCCCCAGCATTTT. Translated: CARSFPPGGRNNQPQHF. The rearrangement links TRBV27 to TRBJ1-5, with D perhaps TRBD1 (6 bases). CDR3 length equals 17 residues. The germline V gene has CDR1 MNHEY and CDR2 SMNVEV (reference sequence).

This clone was observed once. This rearrangement joins TRBV9 to TRBJ2-7; 9 bases fit TRBD1. The CDR3 sequence is 15 residues long. CDR1 and CDR2 (germline): SGDLS, YYNGEE. V shed 4 bases, J shed 1 base, and the junction held 6 bases outside the gene matches. CDR3 bases: TGTGCCAGCAGCCCTCGGACAGGGGATTCCTACGAGCAGTACTTC. Translating gives CASSPRTGDSYEQYF.

The genes are TRBV29-1 and TRBJ2-5; D possibly uses TRBD1 or TRBD2 (5 bases each). TRBJ2-7 explains the end of the DNA better; the J call may be wrong. The CDR3 extends over 12 amino acids. The germline V gene encodes CDR1 SQVTM and CDR2 ANQGSEA. The CDR3 bases are TGCAGCGTTGAGGGACCCTACTACGAGCAGTACTTC. Its translation: CSVEGPYYEQYF.

The CDR3 sequence: CSVEGRGPGEQFF. The CDR3 nucleotides are TGCAGCGTTGAAGGACGCGGTCCAGGGGAGCAGTTCTTC. This chain links TRBV29-1 with TRBJ2-1; a weak D match, TRBD1 (5 bases). The CDR3 extends over 13 amino acids. Trimming left V 1 base short and J 10 bases short, with 14 bases between. Germline CDR1 SQVTM, CDR2 ANQGSEA.

J is TRBJ2-5 and V is TRBV27; D gene ambiguous. Germline loops: CDR1 MNHEY, CDR2 SMNVEV (reference sequence). The CDR3 has 12 amino acids. The ends were cut back, 5 bases at V and 3 bases at J, with 7 bases in the middle. CDR3 loop: CASSRSKETQYF. In nucleotides, the CDR3 is TGTGCCAGCAGTCGGTCCAAAGAGACCCAGTACTTC.

The chain carries TRBV19 and TRBJ2-1, with 8 bases matching TRBD2. CDR3 length equals 14 residues. Per the germline V gene, CDR1 is LNHDA and CDR2 is SQIVND (reference sequence). With 3 bases clipped from V and 2 bases from J, the junction kept 0 bases outside the gene matches. For the CDR3, the DNA is TGTGCCAGTAGTATTAGCGGGACCTACAATGAGCAGTTCTTC. Amino acid sequence: CASSISGTYNEQFF.

The rearrangement joins TRBV7-9 to TRBJ2-6; D not certain. Germline loops: CDR1 SEHNR, CDR2 FQNEAQ (reference sequence). The CDR3 covers 17 residues. V lost 3 bases to trimming and J lost 0 bases, with 12 bases between them. CDR3: CASSFGPLSSGANVLTF. CDR3 nucleotide sequence: TGTGCCAGCAGCTTTGGCCCATTAAGCTCTGGGGCCAACGTCCTGACTTTC.

The chain employs TRBV28 and TRBJ2-7, with D tentatively TRBD2 (5 bases). The V gene lost 2 bases and the J gene lost 1 base, with 27 bases spanning the gap. This CDR3 has 20 amino acids. Germline V gives CDR1 MDHEN, CDR2 SYDVKM. The chain's CDR3 is CASSLPPGAGTTVLSYEQYF. The DNA of the CDR3 is TGTGCCAGCAGTTTACCCCCGGGCGCGGGCACCACCGTCCTATCCTACGAGCAGTACTTC.

The chain joins TRBV7-2 to TRBJ1-1; D perhaps matches TRBD1 (5 bases). Germline V gives CDR1 SGHTA, CDR2 FQGNSA. With 5 bases removed from V and 1 base from J, the gap between germline ends came to 11 bases. This CDR3 region has 14 residues. For the CDR3, the DNA is TGTGCCAGCAGCCACAGGACGGGGAACACTGAAGCTTTCTTT. Translated, it gives CASSHRTGNTEAFF.

The J gene is TRBJ2-7, the V gene TRBV19, with D perhaps TRBD2 (5 bases). The CDR3 has 13 residues. V gave up 3 bases and J gave up 3 bases, with 9 bases separating them. Germline CDR1 is LNHDA and CDR2 is SQIVND (reference sequence). Here the CDR3 reads CASSMEVLYEQYF. The CDR3 bases are TGTGCCAGTAGTATGGAGGTTCTCTACGAGCAGTACTTC.

The chain links TRBV5-1 to TRBJ2-1; the D is unclear. Trimming removed 4 bases from V and 8 bases from J, with 10 bases in between. The CDR3 contains 12 residues. Germline V gene sequence: CDR1 SGHRS, CDR2 YFSETQ. CDR3 protein: CASSRSIYEQFF. For the CDR3, the DNA is TGCGCCAGCAGCCGTAGCATCTATGAGCAGTTCTTC.

Comment on this clone: Other DNA sequences in the same sample also yield this CDR3. The chain is built from TRBV7-9 and TRBJ2-2; 7 bases agree with TRBD2. The J segment lost 5 bases and the V segment lost 5 bases, leaving 2 bases of the junction unmatched. The CDR3 contains 13 residues. The germline gives CDR1 SEHNR, CDR2 FQNEAQ (reference sequence). The CDR3 DNA reads TGTGCCAGCAGCCCGGGACTAACCGGGGAGCTGTTTTTT. This gives the protein CASSPGLTGELFF.

This rearrangement joins TRBV11-2 to TRBJ2-7; the D gene could be TRBD1 or TRBD2 (5 bases each). Trimming stripped 4 bases from V and 1 base from J, with 17 bases between. The germline V gene encodes CDR1 SGHAT and CDR2 FQNNGV. CDR3 length: 16 amino acids. The CDR3 sequence is CASSSPGHLPSYEQYF. CDR3 DNA sequence: TGTGCCAGCAGCTCCCCGGGGCACCTCCCGTCCTACGAGCAGTACTTC. Together with reference TRBV11-2 and TRBJ2-7, the CDR3 gives the full variable domain: EAGVAQSPRYKIIEKRQSVAFWCNPISGHATLYWYQQILGQGPKLLIQFQNNGVVDDSQLPKDRFSAERLKGVDSTLKIQPAKLEDSAVYLCASSSPGHLPSYEQYFGPGTRLTVT.

The chain is built from TRBV7-9 and TRBJ2-7; maybe TRBD2 (5 bases). Germline V gives CDR1 SEHNR, CDR2 FQNEAQ (reference sequence). CDR3 length: 12 residues. Trimming shortened V by 2 bases and J by 6 bases, and 8 bases separated the two germline ends. CDR3 protein: CASSLPGIEQYF. The CDR3 region has the DNA TGTGCCAGCAGCTTACCGGGAATCGAGCAGTACTTC. The complete variable domain, with remaining parts taken from reference TRBV7-9 and TRBJ2-7, reads DTGVSQNPRHKITKRGQNVTFRCDPISEHNRLYWYRQTLGQGPEFLTYFQNEAQLEKSRLLSDRFSAERPKGSFSTLEIQRTEQGDSAMYLCASSLPGIEQYFGPGTRLTVT.

V gene TRBV28 combines with J gene TRBJ2-7; no clear D. This CDR3 is 12 amino acids long. Trimming removed 2 bases at V and 3 bases at J, with 5 bases between. Germline V gene sequence: CDR1 MDHEN, CDR2 SYDVKM. CDR3 nucleotide sequence: TGTGCCAGCAGTTTAGCGGACTACGAGCAGTACTTC. This codes for CASSLADYEQYF.

The V gene is TRBV10-3, the J gene TRBJ1-3, with D possibly TRBD1 on 6 matching bases. Germline loops: CDR1 ENHRY, CDR2 SYGVKD. V lost 9 bases and J lost 1, with 10 bases in between. The CDR3 contains 13 residues. CDR3 sequence reads: CAIQGYSGNTIYF. CDR3 in DNA: TGTGCCATACAGGGCTATTCTGGAAACACCATATATTTT.

V usage is TRBV7-9 and J usage is TRBJ2-1; D remains unclear. The CDR3 runs 13 residues. Trimming removed 2 bases from V and 10 bases from J, with 12 bases in between. CDR1 is SEHNR and CDR2 is FQNEAQ in the germline V gene (reference sequence). Here the CDR3 DNA reads TGTGCCAGCAGCTTACCCCTGGTCGAGGAGCAGTTCTTC. It yields the protein CASSLPLVEEQFF.

The genes are TRBV28 and TRBJ2-1, with 15 bases lining up with TRBD2. The CDR3 extends over 23 amino acids. Germline V CDR1 and CDR2: MDHEN, SYDVKM. The trim removed 10 bases at V and 7 bases at J, leaving 32 bases unmatched. CDR3 in amino acids: CAIAELTVVVGTSGRRIRNEQFF. The CDR3 DNA reads TGTGCCATCGCTGAACTGACGGTAGTCGTCGGGACTAGCGGGAGGAGGATAAGGAATGAGCAGTTCTTC.

The chain is built from TRBV13 and TRBJ2-5; D is possibly TRBD1 or TRBD2 (6 bases each). In germline, CDR1 is PRHDT, CDR2 FYEKMQ (reference sequence). V was shortened by 5 bases and J by 5 bases, with 21 bases between the two germline ends. The CDR3 is made up of 16 amino acids. The CDR3 reads CASSIGGPGAGETQYF. In DNA form, the CDR3 reads TGTGCCAGCAGCATCGGGGGACCGGGGGCCGGGGAGACCCAGTACTTC.

The chain recombines TRBV27 with TRBJ2-1; 8 positions match TRBD1. V lost 5 bases and J lost 3; bases outside the gene matches: 3. The CDR3 totals 14 residues. CDR1 and CDR2 (germline): MNHEY, SMNVEV (reference sequence). CDR3 nucleotides: TGTGCCAGCAGTGGACAGGGAAACTACAATGAGCAGTTCTTC. Its translation: CASSGQGNYNEQFF.

V is TRBV5-6 and J is TRBJ1-1, with D hard to call. The germline gives CDR1 SGHDT, CDR2 YYEEEE. The CDR3 has 13 amino acids. V was pared by 3 bases and J by 0 bases, with 6 bases between. The CDR3 reads CASSWSVNTEAFF. CDR3 nucleotide sequence: TGTGCCAGCAGCTGGTCAGTGAACACTGAAGCTTTCTTT.